The rows below give T cell receptor beta chains drawn from one sample of a study of human T cells and chemical hapten exposure. TCRdb re-analysed the RACE reads in MiXCR, keeping a single row per CDR3 protein. Here the sample spans about 130,000 distinct CDR3 sequences, about 9.4% being singletons. Sequenced sample: whole blood. These receptors all come from a male donor in good health. Some clones in this sample may be carry-over from other donors' samples. Both conserved end residues are part of each CDR3. A D gene is named only where the DNA matches it firmly. Expanded clones are given a class, and other clones once, few, many or no size at all.

clone size,V gene,J gene,D gene,CDR3 length,CDR3 DNA,CDR3 protein
few,TRBV7-9,TRBJ2-1,TRBD2,14,TGTGCCAGCAGCTTACTAGCGGGGGGTTATGAGCAGTTCTTC,CASSLLAGGYEQFF
few,TRBV7-6,TRBJ2-5,TRBD2,16,TGTGCCAGCAGCCCGGGGACTAGCGGGACGCAAGAGACCCAGTACTTC,CASSPGTSGTQETQYF
many,TRBV27,TRBJ2-7,TRBD1,18,TGTGCCAGCAGTCCCCTCGAGACAGGGACAACGGAGTCCTACGAGCAGTACTTC,CASSPLETGTTESYEQYF
.,TRBV7-8,TRBJ1-2,TRBD1,17,TGTGCCAGCAGCCTGCGGACAGGCCGGGCGGGAAACTATGGCTACACCTTC,CASSLRTGRAGNYGYTF
few,TRBV24-1,TRBJ2-3,.,13,TGTGCCACCAGCGACGGGAGCACAGATACGCAGTATTTT,CATSDGSTDTQYF
few,TRBV4-3,TRBJ1-1,.,17,TGCGCCAGCAGCCAAGGGGACCGACGAGTTTTGGACACTGAAGCTTTCTTT,CASSQGDRRVLDTEAFF
few,TRBV20-1,TRBJ2-6,.,13,TGCAGTGCACGGACGGAGACGGCCAACGTCCTGACTTTC,CSARTETANVLTF
.,TRBV6-2/TRBV6-3,TRBJ1-1,.,14,TGTGCCAGCAGTTACGGCAGGGGGAACACTGAAGCTTTCTTT,CASSYGRGNTEAFF
.,TRBV6-5,TRBJ2-7,TRBD1,15,TGTGCCAGCAGTTACTCCGGACAGGAAAATTACGAGCAGTACTTC,CASSYSGQENYEQYF
.,TRBV19,TRBJ2-1,TRBD2,14,TGTGCCAGTAAGAAACGGGAGGCCTACAATGAGCAGTTCTTC,CASKKREAYNEQFF
.,TRBV10-3,TRBJ2-7,.,15,TGTGCCATCAGTGAGCGACAGGCGAGCTCCTACGAGCAGTACTTC,CAISERQASSYEQYF
.,TRBV4-2,TRBJ2-2,TRBD2,15,TGTGCCAGCAGCCAACAAGCGGGAGATACCGGGGAGCTGTTTTTT,CASSQQAGDTGELFF
many,TRBV7-2,TRBJ1-5,.,15,TGTGCCAGCAGCTTTGGACAGATCCGCAATCAGCCCCAGCATTTT,CASSFGQIRNQPQHF
many,TRBV9,TRBJ2-7,TRBD1,14,TGTGCCAGCAGCGAAGGACAGGTTTCCTACGAGCAGTACTTC,CASSEGQVSYEQYF
.,TRBV7-3,TRBJ2-1,.,16,TGTGTCAGCAGCTTATGGTCAGGAGGAGGGTCTGATGAGCAGTTCTTC,CVSSLWSGGGSDEQFF
.,TRBV11-2,TRBJ2-4,.,15,TGTGCCAGCAGCTTAGTGCCAGTGACAAAAAACATTCAGTACTTC,CASSLVPVTKNIQYF
few,TRBV11-2,TRBJ1-2,.,17,TGTGCCAGCAGCTTAAGGGTCGGTGGGGGGGCGGCCTATGGCTACACCTTC,CASSLRVGGGAAYGYTF
.,TRBV29-1,TRBJ2-5,.,13,TGCAGCGTTGAGGGGGTTTACCAAGAGACCCAGTACTTC,CSVEGVYQETQYF
many,TRBV12-5,TRBJ1-5,.,14,TGTGCTAGTGGTTTGGTAGGTATTAATCAGCCCCAGCATTTT,CASGLVGINQPQHF
many,TRBV6-1,TRBJ1-6,TRBD1,14,TGTGCCAGCATGGGACAGGTGAATAATTCACCCCTCCACTTT,CASMGQVNNSPLHF
many,TRBV14,TRBJ2-3,.,11,TGTGCCAGCAGCCACACAGATACGCAGTATTTT,CASSHTDTQYF
.,TRBV29-1,TRBJ2-7,.,14,TGCAGCGTACGCAACGTATTATCCTCCTACGAGCAGTACTTC,CSVRNVLSSYEQYF
.,TRBV3-1,TRBJ1-1,.,14,TGTGCCAGCAGCCGGATCCCAATGAACACTGAAGCTTTCTTT,CASSRIPMNTEAFF
few,TRBV7-2,TRBJ2-5,.,16,TGTGCCAGCAGCTCCCAGGGACGGGGTACTCAAGAGACCCAGTACTTC,CASSSQGRGTQETQYF
few,TRBV29-1,TRBJ2-1,.,12,TGCAGCGTTGAGGCCGGGGGCCATGAGCAGTTCTTC,CSVEAGGHEQFF
few,TRBV2,TRBJ1-3,.,16,TGTGCCAGCAGTGAATCTGGGGGCCCTAATAAAAACACCATATATTTT,CASSESGGPNKNTIYF
.,TRBV12-3/TRBV12-4,TRBJ2-5,TRBD1,15,TGTGCCAGCAGTGCCCACCGACAGGGGGTAGAGACCCAGTACTTC,CASSAHRQGVETQYF
few,TRBV4-1,TRBJ1-5,TRBD1,16,TGCGCCAGCAGCCAACAGGGGGGAGCTAGCAATCAGCCCCAGCATTTT,CASSQQGGASNQPQHF
.,TRBV6-2/TRBV6-3,TRBJ2-1,TRBD2,17,TGTGCCAGCAGTCAGCACGGACTAGGGAGCTCCTACAATGAGCAGTTCTTC,CASSQHGLGSSYNEQFF
many,TRBV7-2,TRBJ1-6,.,17,TGTGCCAGCAGCTTAGGTTGGGGGGCGTCCTATAATTCACCCCTCCACTTT,CASSLGWGASYNSPLHF
many,TRBV20-1,TRBJ2-3,.,14,TGCAGTGCCCCTCCCCTACAAATCACAGATACGCAGTATTTT,CSAPPLQITDTQYF
few,TRBV29-1,TRBJ2-1,TRBD2,16,TGCAGCGTTGAGAAGGGGACTAGCGCCTCCTACAATGAGCAGTTCTTC,CSVEKGTSASYNEQFF
.,TRBV19,TRBJ1-1,.,14,TGTGCCAGTAGTCCCGGGGCCAGGCCCCTTGAAGCTTTCTTT,CASSPGARPLEAFF
few,TRBV27,TRBJ2-3,TRBD2,16,TGTGCCAGCAGTTCCTTTAGCGGGTCCCGCACAGATACGCAGTATTTT,CASSSFSGSRTDTQYF
many,TRBV6-4,TRBJ2-3,.,15,TGTGCCAGCAGTGACTCCGCAGGGGCCTCAGATACGCAGTATTTT,CASSDSAGASDTQYF
.,TRBV29-1,TRBJ1-1,.,13,TGCAGCGCAAAGAGACAGGAAGAGACTGAAGCTTTCTTT,CSAKRQEETEAFF
many,TRBV10-3,TRBJ2-5,.,15,TGTGCCATCAGTGAGTCTTGGGGGCCTCAAGAGACCCAGTACTTC,CAISESWGPQETQYF
.,TRBV9,TRBJ2-5,.,16,TGTGCCAGCAGCGTAGAGGGGGACCGCATTACGGGGACCCAGTACTTC,CASSVEGDRITGTQYF
.,TRBV6-6,TRBJ1-2,TRBD1,15,TGTGCCAGCAGTCCCGGACAGGGTATATCCTATGGCTACACCTTC,CASSPGQGISYGYTF
many,TRBV5-6,TRBJ2-5,TRBD2,18,TGTGCCAGCAGCTTGGATCGTTCCGGGACTAGCAACCAAGAGACCCAGTACTTC,CASSLDRSGTSNQETQYF
.,TRBV5-6,TRBJ1-1,TRBD1,15,TGTGCCAGCAGCTTGGGGACAGGGGGTCACACTGAAGCTTTCTTT,CASSLGTGGHTEAFF
.,TRBV19,TRBJ2-2,TRBD1,17,TGTGCCAGTAGTCTCCCAGGACAGGGGGCATGGACCGGGGAGCTGTTTTTT,CASSLPGQGAWTGELFF
few,TRBV4-1,TRBJ2-7,.,16,TGCGCCAGCAGCCAAGATCGAGGGGGACGGGTCAACGAGCAGTACTTC,CASSQDRGGRVNEQYF
.,TRBV2,TRBJ1-5,TRBD1,15,TGTGCCAGCAGGCGGACAGGGGAGAGCAATCAGCCCCAGCATTTT,CASRRTGESNQPQHF
many,TRBV27,TRBJ1-6,.,11,TGTGCCAGCAGCACAGCCGGGACTCTCCACTTT,CASSTAGTLHF
few,TRBV20-1,TRBJ1-4,TRBD1,14,TGCAGTGGAGAGGGACAGGCCAATAATGAAAAACTGTTTTTT,CSGEGQANNEKLFF
few,TRBV7-2,TRBJ2-4,TRBD1,18,TGTGCCAGCAGCTTCACGACGGACAGGGGATTTGACAAAAACATTCAGTACTTC,CASSFTTDRGFDKNIQYF
.,TRBV12-3/TRBV12-4,TRBJ1-5,.,13,TGTGCCAGCAGTTCCTTGGGGTCGGAGCCCCAGCATTTT,CASSSLGSEPQHF
few,TRBV12-5,TRBJ1-5,.,15,TGTGCTAGTGGTTTGCCGGGCCCGGGCCCCCAGCCCCAGCATTTT,CASGLPGPGPQPQHF
.,TRBV20-1,TRBJ2-1,TRBD1,14,TGCAGTGCTCATGGGACAGGGATGGCTTATGAGCAGTTCTTC,CSAHGTGMAYEQFF
.,TRBV4-3,TRBJ1-1,.,15,TGCGCCAGCAGCCCAGAGGACAGCCCGGAAACTGAAGCTTTCTTT,CASSPEDSPETEAFF
.,TRBV20-1,TRBJ1-3,.,14,TGCAGTGCTAGTTTGGCCACCTCTGGAAACACCATATATTTT,CSASLATSGNTIYF